This passage covers 22 T cell receptor beta chains from one sample sequenced in a study of T cell responses to AZD1222 COVID-19 vaccine. Sequencing was performed with immunoSEQ multiplex PCR; in TCRdb, only in-frame clones are kept and a portion is missing. The sample includes about 140,000 clones, 92% seen only once; the top ten take 2.5% to 4%. The specimen comprised peripheral blood, sampled on day 0 of AZD1222 vaccination. The receptors derive from an adult in good health.

V gene TRBV2 combines with J gene TRBJ2-7; TRBD2 agrees at 13 bases. The V gene end was trimmed by 9 bases and the J gene end by 10 bases; junction bases not matched to a gene: 21. The CDR3 runs 17 residues. Germline V CDR1 and CDR2: SNHLY, FYNNEI. The CDR3 reads CARRQWTSGSASPVQYF. The CDR3 bases are TGTGCCAGAAGACAGTGGACTAGCGGGAGTGCGTCCCCCGTCCAGTACTTC. Complete variable domain (other parts from reference TRBV2 and TRBJ2-7): EPEVTQTPSHQVTQMGQEVILRCVPISNHLYFYWYRQILGQKVEFLVSFYNNEISEKSEIFDDQFSVERPDGSNFTLKIRSTKLEDSAMYFCARRQWTSGSASPVQYFGPGTRLTVT.

The chain recombines TRBV11-2 with TRBJ1-1; D is undetermined. This CDR3 spans 15 amino acids. With 5 bases removed from V and 1 base from J, the gap between germline ends came to 14 bases. CDR1 and CDR2 (germline): SGHAT, FQNNGV. In DNA form, the CDR3 reads TGTGCCAGCAGCCGGCTGAGGGATGGGAACACTGAAGCTTTCTTT. Translated: CASSRLRDGNTEAFF.

The chain has TRBV18 and TRBJ2-1; no definite D call. CDR3 size: 15 residues. Germline V gene sequence: CDR1 KGHSH, CDR2 LQKENI. V lost 3 bases and J lost 1, with 10 bases in between. This CDR3 reads CASSPLAESYNEQFF. The CDR3 DNA follows: TGTGCCAGCTCACCGTTGGCGGAATCCTACAATGAGCAGTTCTTC.

V gene TRBV27 combines with J gene TRBJ2-7; tentative D call: TRBD2 (5 bases). Trimming stripped 4 bases from V and 0 bases from J, with 13 bases between. Looked up from germline, CDR1 is MNHEY and CDR2 is SMNVEV (reference sequence). The CDR3 is 15 amino acids. The CDR3 protein is CASSSLGIASYEQYF. In DNA, the CDR3 is TGTGCCAGCAGTTCCCTCGGGATAGCCTCCTACGAGCAGTACTTC.

CDR3 protein: CASSLLRAYGSGNEQFF. For the CDR3, the DNA is TGTGCCAGTAGTCTCCTCCGAGCGTACGGTTCGGGTAATGAGCAGTTCTTC. The chain joins TRBV19 to TRBJ2-1, with no clear D. Germline lookup yields CDR1 LNHDA and CDR2 SQIVND (reference sequence). This CDR3 contains 17 residues. V lost 5 bases and J lost 7, with 24 bases in between. Using reference TRBV19 and TRBJ2-1 for the parts outside the CDR3, the full variable domain is DGGITQSPKYLFRKEGQNVTLSCEQNLNHDAMYWYRQDPGQGLRLIYYSQIVNDFQKGDIAEGYSVSREKKESFPLTVTSAQKNPTAFYLCASSLLRAYGSGNEQFFGPGTRLTVL.

This chain connects TRBV27 to TRBJ2-3; TRBD2 aligns across 8 bases. Germline V gene sequence: CDR1 MNHEY, CDR2 SMNVEV (reference sequence). V shed 2 bases, J shed 1 base, and the junction held 5 bases outside the gene matches. The CDR3 length is 16 residues. The CDR3 is CASSLPSGSGTDTQYF. The CDR3 nucleotides are TGTGCCAGCAGTTTACCCAGCGGGAGTGGCACAGATACGCAGTATTTT.

The chain joins TRBV27 to TRBJ2-1; the D gene is possibly TRBD1 (5 bases). The CDR3 has 15 amino acids. Germline lookup yields CDR1 MNHEY and CDR2 SMNVEV (reference sequence). Trimming cost V 8 bases and J 8 bases, with 22 bases left between them. CDR3 loop: CASRSRERVSDEQFF. The DNA of the CDR3 is TGTGCCAGCCGAAGCAGGGAAAGGGTCTCGGATGAGCAGTTCTTC.

V gene TRBV6-6 combines with J gene TRBJ1-5, with no clear D. Germline CDR1 reads MNHNY; CDR2 reads SVGAGI (reference sequence). The CDR3 spans 15 residues. The germline V and J ends were trimmed by 5 bases and 2 bases, with 13 bases remaining between them. The CDR3 nucleotides are TGTGCCAGCAGTAGAGACCTATCGGGCAATCAGCCCCAGCATTTT. This sequence encodes CASSRDLSGNQPQHF.

The chain couples TRBV19 to TRBJ1-3, with 7 bases matching TRBD1. The CDR3 is 18 amino acids. With V trimmed by 0 bases and J by 7 bases, 15 bases remained unmatched. The germline gives CDR1 LNHDA, CDR2 SQIVND (reference sequence). The CDR3 protein is CASSIDSRGGNSWNTIYF. Here the CDR3 DNA reads TGTGCCAGTAGTATAGATTCGAGAGGGGGCAATTCCTGGAACACCATATATTTT.

This sequence joins TRBV5-1 and TRBJ2-1; 9 bases fit TRBD2. Germline loops: CDR1 SGHRS, CDR2 YFSETQ. The trim removed 4 bases at V and 6 bases at J, leaving 8 bases unmatched. The CDR3 spans 15 residues. This CDR3 is CASSNPGLASNEQFF. The CDR3 DNA follows: TGCGCCAGCAGCAACCCGGGACTAGCATCCAATGAGCAGTTCTTC.

The J gene is TRBJ2-7, the V gene TRBV12-5; 7 positions agree with TRBD1. From germline, CDR1 is LGHNT and CDR2 FRNRAP. V shed 5 bases, J shed 4 bases, and the junction held 2 bases outside the gene matches. CDR3 length: 12 amino acids. The CDR3 sequence: CASGGTAYEQYF. CDR3 coding DNA: TGTGCTAGTGGTGGGACAGCGTACGAGCAGTACTTC.

This clone appeared a single time. The chain carries TRBV5-1 and TRBJ2-1; D is unresolved. CDR3 length equals 15 residues. Germline loops: CDR1 SGHRS, CDR2 YFSETQ. With 2 bases removed from V and 0 bases from J, the gap between germline ends came to 9 bases. For the CDR3, the DNA is TGCGCCAGCAGCTTTCTACCTAGCTCCTACAATGAGCAGTTCTTC. Residues: CASSFLPSSYNEQFF. Complete variable domain (other parts from reference TRBV5-1 and TRBJ2-1): KAGVTQTPRYLIKTRGQQVTLSCSPISGHRSVSWYQQTPGQGLQFLFEYFSETQRNKGNFPGRFSGRQFSNSRSEMNVSTLELGDSALYLCASSFLPSSYNEQFFGPGTRLTVL.

The chain links TRBV30 to TRBJ2-2; TRBD2 matches at 7 bases. CDR3 length: 14 residues. Trimming at V came to 3 bases and at J to 6 bases, leaving 7 bases not matched to a gene. Germline-derived CDR1 and CDR2 are GTSNPN and SVGIG (reference sequence). The DNA of the CDR3 is TGTGCCTGGAGGGCGGGGAGGGCCGCCGGGGAGCTGTTTTTT. Translated: CAWRAGRAAGELFF.

The rearrangement uses TRBV6-2 or TRBV6-3 and TRBJ2-7, with TRBD2 matching 14 bases. Trimming cost V 5 bases and J 4 bases; bases outside gene matches: 4. The CDR3 extends over 15 amino acids. Germline V CDR1 and CDR2: MNHEY, SVGEGT. CDR3 sequence (DNA): TGTGCCAGCAGTCTGGGACTAGCGGGAGTATACGAGCAGTACTTC. Its translation: CASSLGLAGVYEQYF.

The genes are TRBV4-2 and TRBJ2-1, with D maybe TRBD2 (6 bases). The CDR3 has 16 residues. The V end lost 1 base, the J end lost 6 bases, and 16 bases lay between the germline ends. Per germline, CDR1 LGHNA and CDR2 YNFKEQ. The CDR3 protein is CASSQVLANRVNEQFF. CDR3 DNA: TGTGCCAGCAGCCAAGTCCTAGCGAACCGCGTCAATGAGCAGTTCTTC.

The rearrangement uses TRBV29-1 and TRBJ1-1; D is perhaps TRBD1 (6 bases). Germline V gene lookup returns CDR1 SQVTM and CDR2 ANQGSEA. V was trimmed by 7 bases and J by 1 base, leaving 13 bases between them. The CDR3 has 13 residues. The CDR3 nucleotides read TGCAGCGCCCAGGGGCTAGAGAACACTGAAGCTTTCTTT. As protein: CSAQGLENTEAFF. Drawing the rest from reference TRBV29-1 and TRBJ1-1, the complete variable domain is SAVISQKPSRDICQRGTSLTIQCQVDSQVTMMFWYRQQPGQSLTLIATANQGSEATYESGFVIDKFPISRPNLTFSTLTVSNMSPEDSSIYLCSAQGLENTEAFFGQGTRLTVV.

This chain uses TRBV3-1 (or the pseudogene TRBV3-2) with TRBJ1-1, with D perhaps TRBD1 (6 bases). The V and J ends lost 6 bases and 1 base respectively, with 15 bases between them. This CDR3 is built from 15 residues. In germline, CDR1 is LGHDT, CDR2 YNNKEL (reference sequence). The CDR3 protein is CASRSGGLGNTEAFF. Written as DNA, the CDR3 is TGTGCCAGCAGAAGTGGGGGGCTGGGGAACACTGAAGCTTTCTTT.

This clone came up once. The V and J genes are TRBV28 and TRBJ2-2, with D hard to call. In germline, CDR1 is MDHEN, CDR2 SYDVKM. Trimming cost V 5 bases and J 2 bases, with 15 bases left between them. The CDR3 covers 16 residues. CDR3 protein: CASSRPIGSNTGELFF. CDR3 in DNA: TGTGCCAGCAGTCGTCCGATTGGCAGCAACACCGGGGAGCTGTTTTTT.

This chain joins TRBV7-7 and TRBJ1-2; 7 bases map to TRBD1. CDR3 length: 13 amino acids. Germline-derived CDR1 and CDR2 are SSHAT and FNYEAQ (reference sequence). V shed 5 bases, J shed 3 bases, and the junction held 3 bases outside the gene matches. The CDR3 reads CASSPGQYYGYTF. The CDR3 region has the DNA TGTGCCAGCAGCCCGGGACAGTACTATGGCTACACCTTC.

This clone was picked up one time. The chain has TRBV10-3 and TRBJ1-1, with a tentative D call TRBD1 (6 bases). V lost 0 bases, J lost 2 bases, and 16 bases lay in between. Germline V CDR1 and CDR2: ENHRY, SYGVKD. The CDR3 runs 17 residues. The CDR3 bases are TGTGCCATCAGTGAGTCACTAACAGGGCGAGGAAACACTGAAGCTTTCTTT. Translation gives CAISESLTGRGNTEAFF.

The chain links TRBV9 to TRBJ1-1; D gene unclear. The V end lost 3 bases, the J end lost 3 bases, and 9 bases lay between the germline ends. This CDR3 is built from 13 residues. Germline V gene lookup returns CDR1 SGDLS and CDR2 YYNGEE. CDR3 nucleotide sequence: TGTGCCAGCAGCGAACACAAGGACACTGAAGCTTTCTTT. Translating gives CASSEHKDTEAFF.

V is TRBV5-1 and J is TRBJ1-5, with TRBD1 matching over 8 bases. The CDR3 contains 13 residues. CDR1 and CDR2 (germline): SGHRS, YFSETQ. V lost 3 bases and J lost 5; bases outside the gene matches: 1. The CDR3, as DNA: TGCGCCAGCAGCTCAGGGGGCGATCAGCCCCAGCATTTT. Encoded protein: CASSSGGDQPQHF.